One sample yielded the 8 T cell receptor beta chains listed below, sequenced in a study of OX40 agonist ivuxolimab in advanced cancers. Profiling relied on immunoSEQ multiplex PCR, and the TCRdb table lists in-frame clones only, not all of them. Counted here are tens of thousands of clones, 91% occurring once; the ten biggest clones make up 3.5% to 4%. The sample in question was CD4+ or CD8+ T cells sorted from blood, obtained in a trial of the OX40 agonist ivuxolimab. These receptors originate from an adult with an advanced solid tumor such as melanoma, head and neck, liver or kidney cancer.

The chain recombines TRBV7-9 with TRBJ2-3; 7 nucleotides line up with TRBD1. Germline CDR1 is SEHNR and CDR2 is FQNEAQ (reference sequence). The length of the CDR3 is 15 residues. V lost 0 bases, J lost 1 base, and 1 base stayed unmatched. Written as DNA, the CDR3 is TGTGCCAGCAGCTTAGCCGGGACAGGCACAGATACGCAGTATTTT. This gives the protein CASSLAGTGTDTQYF.

The chain is built from TRBV7-2 and TRBJ1-2; D is unresolved. Trimming shortened V by 2 bases and J by 3 bases, and 13 bases separated the two germline ends. CDR1 SGHTA and CDR2 FQGNSA come from the germline V gene. The CDR3 has 15 amino acids. The CDR3: CASSLLSRGDYGYTF. CDR3 in DNA: TGTGCCAGCAGCTTATTATCCCGGGGTGACTATGGCTACACCTTC. Drawing the rest from reference TRBV7-2 and TRBJ1-2, the complete variable domain is GAGVSQSPSNKVTEKGKDVELRCDPISGHTALYWYRQSLGQGLEFLIYFQGNSAPDKSGLPSDRFSAERTGGSVSTLTIQRTQQEDSAVYLCASSLLSRGDYGYTFGSGTRLTVV.

The rearrangement links TRBV7-3 to TRBJ1-2; TRBD1 matches at 8 bases. The CDR3 extends over 15 amino acids. Germline trimming cut 5 bases from V and 4 bases from J; bases unmatched to any gene: 9. Germline CDR1 reads SGHTA; CDR2 reads FQGTGA. For the CDR3, the DNA is TGTGCCAGCAGCCCCCAACGAGGACAGGGCTATGGCTACACCTTC. It encodes CASSPQRGQGYGYTF.

CDR3 sequence reads: CASSIEGTPSEQYF. CDR3 nucleotides: TGTGCCAGTAGTATAGAGGGGACACCTTCCGAGCAGTACTTC. The V and J genes are TRBV19 and TRBJ2-7, with a possible D match to TRBD1 (6 bases). The germline V and J ends were trimmed by 0 bases and 6 bases, with 12 bases remaining between them. Germline V gene sequence: CDR1 LNHDA, CDR2 SQIVND (reference sequence). CDR3 length: 14 amino acids.

The chain combines TRBV6-4 with TRBJ2-1; 8 bases agree with TRBD2. Trimming cost V 4 bases and J 1 base; bases outside gene matches: 6. This CDR3 spans 16 amino acids. The germline V gene encodes CDR1 MRHNA and CDR2 SNTAGT. CDR3 sequence: CASSARTGGSYNEQFF. The DNA of the CDR3 is TGTGCCAGCAGTGCTAGGACGGGAGGGTCCTACAATGAGCAGTTCTTC.

The chain joins TRBV30 to TRBJ2-1; possibly TRBD1 or TRBD2 for D (5 bases each). The CDR3 length is 14 residues. Germline CDR1 is GTSNPN and CDR2 is SVGIG (reference sequence). V lost 2 bases to trimming and J lost 4 bases, with 12 bases between them. CDR3 DNA sequence: TGTGCCTGGAGTCACCGGGACCGATACAATGAGCAGTTCTTC. This gives the protein CAWSHRDRYNEQFF.

The gene calls are TRBV7-8 and TRBJ2-7, with 8 bases matching TRBD2. The germline CDR1 and CDR2 sequences are SGHVS and FQNEAQ. V shed 4 bases, J shed 3 bases, and the junction held 5 bases outside the gene matches. CDR3 length: 14 amino acids. In nucleotides, the CDR3 is TGTGCCAGCAGCTCGAGCGGGAGCGGCTACGAGCAGTACTTC. It specifies CASSSSGSGYEQYF.

The CDR3 is CASSSTGTDSPWTEQFF. CDR3 coding DNA: TGTGCCAGCAGTTCGACCGGGACAGATTCTCCGTGGACTGAGCAGTTCTTC. The chain employs TRBV5-6 and TRBJ2-1, with 7 nucleotides matching TRBD1. This CDR3 is built from 17 residues. Looked up from germline, CDR1 is SGHDT and CDR2 is YYEEEE. V shed 5 bases and J 9 bases; nucleotides not matched to a gene: 20.